A selection of T cell receptor beta chains follows, all from one sample in a study of PD-L1 blockade in urothelial cancer. This table comes from immunoSEQ multiplex PCR, and its TCRdb copy is limited to in-frame clones, with some not included. Altogether about 46,000 clones are present, about 85% being singletons, with the ten largest covering about 2%. Sample: PBMCs, taken around atezolizumab (anti-PD-L1) treatment. These receptors were collected from a man in his fifties with urothelial cancer. Both conserved end residues are part of each CDR3. D genes are given only for firm matches. For some rows the clone size is stated as once, few or many, or as a class when expanded; others skip it.

d_call j_call clone_size v_call cdr3_nt cdr3_aa
TRBD1 TRBJ2-7 - TRBV29-1 TGCAGCGTTGAGGGGGTCTGGACAGGGGCTTACGAGCAGTACTTC CSVEGVWTGAYEQYF
- TRBJ2-5 - TRBV9 TGTGCCAGCAGCGTGCTTGGCGGGGAGACCCAGTACTTC CASSVLGGETQYF
- TRBJ2-7 - TRBV27 TGTGCCAGCAGTTTATCGGGGGGGCCCTACGAGCAGTACTTC CASSLSGGPYEQYF
- TRBJ1-5 once TRBV6-5 TGTGCCAGCAGATCGACAGTGACGACCAATCAGCCCCAGCATTTT CASRSTVTTNQPQHF
- TRBJ2-3 few TRBV7-9 TGTGCCAGCAGCTCCGTCCGCGGGCAGTATTTT CASSSVRGQYF
- TRBJ2-3 - TRBV29-1 TGCAGCGTTGAAGGTCAAGTCGGTATGGCTAGTAAAGATACGCAGTATTTT CSVEGQVGMASKDTQYF
TRBD1 TRBJ2-3 - TRBV25-1 TGTGCCAGCAGTCCTCAAGGACAGGCCGCCCCCACAGATACGCAGTATTTT CASSPQGQAAPTDTQYF
TRBD1 TRBJ2-3 - TRBV5-1 TGCGCCAGCAGCTCCGGGACAGGGATGAGAACAGATACGCAGTATTTT CASSSGTGMRTDTQYF
- TRBJ1-2 - TRBV30 TGTGCCTGGAGTGTACAGGACTATGGCTACACCTTC CAWSVQDYGYTF
- TRBJ2-2 once TRBV5-8 TGTGCCAGCAGCTTGGTGTCAGGGAACACCGGGGAGCTGTTTTTT CASSLVSGNTGELFF
- TRBJ2-5 - TRBV6-1 TGTGCCAGCACTTTAGAGACCCAGTACTTC CASTLETQYF
TRBD2 TRBJ2-1 - TRBV29-1 TGCAGCGTTGGGGGGACTAGCGGGTACAATGAGCAGTTCTTC CSVGGTSGYNEQFF
TRBD1 TRBJ1-6 many TRBV7-8 TGTGCCAGCACCCCAGACAGGGGAAATTCACCCCTCCACTTT CASTPDRGNSPLHF
- TRBJ2-7 - TRBV27 TGTGCCAGCAGCCTCTCCTACGAGCAGTACTTC CASSLSYEQYF
- TRBJ2-7 - TRBV6-6 TGTGCCAGCAGTTACTCAGGGGCGGGGGAGCAGTACTTC CASSYSGAGEQYF
TRBD2 TRBJ2-7 - TRBV5-1 TGCGCCAGCACCCAAGCGGGAGAAGTTGGCGAGCAGTACTTC CASTQAGEVGEQYF
- TRBJ2-2 - TRBV7-9 TGTGCCAGCAGCTTAGGGTCCAGGGAGGACACCGGGGAGCTGTTTTTT CASSLGSREDTGELFF